The 27 T cell receptor beta chains below come from one sample, sequenced in a study of CD8 T cells in ankylosing spondylitis. One entry per CDR3 protein results from TCRdb running MiXCR on the 5' RACE reads. The repertoire holds 230,000 or so distinct CDR3 sequences, over 15% seen once, with around a third in the top ten. The sequencing sample was made of blood, either unsorted or a sorted T cell fraction (not recorded which). These receptors were taken from a male donor with ankylosing spondylitis or in good health (not recorded which).

This clonotype was seen more than once but under ten times. V usage is TRBV10-3 and J usage is TRBJ1-3; D gene ambiguous. From germline, CDR1 is ENHRY and CDR2 SYGVKD. The CDR3 extends over 15 amino acids. V lost 6 bases and J lost 2, with 14 bases in between. CDR3 in amino acids: CAIRVVEGAGNTIYF. In nucleotides, the CDR3 is TGTGCCATCAGGGTCGTTGAAGGAGCTGGAAACACCATATATTTT.

The V and J genes are TRBV29-1 and TRBJ1-1, with D uncertain. CDR3 size: 12 residues. The V gene lost 1 base and the J gene lost 1 base, with 4 bases spanning the gap. CDR1 is SQVTM, CDR2 ANQGSEA, per germline. The CDR3 coding sequence is TGCAGCGTTGAAGGCACGAACACTGAAGCTTTCTTT. Its translation: CSVEGTNTEAFF.

J is TRBJ2-7 and V is TRBV20-1, with 9 nucleotides matching TRBD2. V was clipped by 6 bases and J by 6 bases; unmatched bases: 9. The CDR3 is 13 amino acids. Germline CDR1 DFQATT, CDR2 SNEGSKA (reference sequence). Here the CDR3 DNA reads TGCAGTGCCTCGGGGACTAGCATTCCCGAGCAGTACTTC. Translating it yields CSASGTSIPEQYF.

This chain joins TRBV6-5 and TRBJ2-1, with unresolved D. CDR3 length equals 15 residues. Germline-derived CDR1 and CDR2 are MNHEY and SVGAGI. The ends were cut back, 0 bases at V and 9 bases at J, with 15 bases in the middle. CDR3 sequence: CASSYSMGGWVEQFF. The CDR3 DNA reads TGTGCCAGCAGTTACTCGATGGGCGGATGGGTTGAGCAGTTCTTC.

This clonotype was detected only a few times. The chain combines TRBV6-4 with TRBJ2-1, with D possibly TRBD2 on 6 matching bases. Germline V gives CDR1 MRHNA, CDR2 SNTAGT. Trimming removed 2 bases from V and 4 bases from J, with 15 bases in between. The CDR3 spans 16 residues. CDR3 sequence (DNA): TGTGCCAGCAGTGACGGGTCGGGGGTAGGATACAATGAGCAGTTCTTC. Translated, it gives CASSDGSGVGYNEQFF.

The chain recombines TRBV27 with TRBJ2-7; 7 bases map to TRBD2. The CDR3 totals 14 residues. After removal of 7 bases from V and 0 bases from J, the junction contained 6 bases not matched to a gene. Germline V lookup: CDR1 MNHEY, CDR2 SMNVEV (reference sequence). The CDR3 reads CASNIRGDSYEQYF. The DNA of the CDR3 is TGTGCCAGCAATATTCGGGGGGACTCCTACGAGCAGTACTTC.

This clonotype occurred many times. The rearrangement links TRBV4-3 to TRBJ2-1; 13 nucleotides align to TRBD2. The CDR3 loop spans 19 amino acids. CDR1 and CDR2 from the germline V gene are LGHNA and YSLEER. With V trimmed by 1 base and J by 2 bases, 8 bases remained unmatched. The CDR3: CASSQARGLAGVPYNEQFF. As DNA, the CDR3 is TGCGCCAGCAGCCAAGCCCGCGGACTAGCGGGAGTACCCTACAATGAGCAGTTCTTC.

This clonotype was observed a few times. The CDR3 DNA follows: TGTGCCAGCAGCCAAGAAAGCGGCGATATCGCCTACAATGAGCAGTTCTTC. Translated: CASSQESGDIAYNEQFF. The gene calls are TRBV4-2 and TRBJ2-1; D perhaps matches TRBD2 (5 bases). The germline V gene has CDR1 LGHNA and CDR2 YNFKEQ. CDR3 length equals 17 residues. Between the trimmed V and J ends, which lost 0 bases and 2 bases, there was a span of 14 bases.

In this sample, this clonotype turned up a few times. The rearrangement links TRBV4-1 to TRBJ2-3; D is uncertain. Trimming removed 1 base at V and 2 bases at J, with 19 bases between. Per the germline V gene, CDR1 is MGHRA and CDR2 is YSYEKL. The CDR3 is made up of 18 amino acids. The CDR3 coding sequence is TGCGCCAGCAGCCAAGTTTTAGGCAGCTCCCCTCTCACAGATACGCAGTATTTT. Protein product: CASSQVLGSSPLTDTQYF.

This clonotype was seen a few times. This chain uses TRBV9 with TRBJ2-2; 7 nucleotides align to TRBD2. Germline CDR1 and CDR2: SGDLS and YYNGEE. The CDR3 totals 17 residues. Unmatched junction bases numbered 9, after V lost 3 bases and J lost 1 base. The CDR3: CASSERGGILNTGELFF. CDR3 in DNA: TGTGCCAGCAGCGAGCGCGGGGGTATCCTGAACACCGGGGAGCTGTTTTTT.

The table lists this clonotype with a few counts. The J gene is TRBJ2-3, the V gene TRBV7-2; TRBD1 might be the D (6 bases). The CDR3 covers 15 residues. Per the germline V gene, CDR1 is SGHTA and CDR2 is FQGNSA. V was clipped by 7 bases and J by 5 bases, with 19 bases between them. CDR3 nucleotides: TGTGCCAGCACCCCTGGGGGCTCCGATGTAGATACGCAGTATTTT. As protein: CASTPGGSDVDTQYF.

The V and J genes are TRBV12-3 or TRBV12-4 and TRBJ2-5; possible D gene TRBD2, 6 bases. The CDR3 length is 15 residues. Trimming cost V 0 bases and J 4 bases, with 12 bases left between them. Written as DNA, the CDR3 is TGTGCCAGCAGTTTAGCAGGGACTTGCGGAGAGACCCAGTACTTC. Its translation: CASSLAGTCGETQYF.

V is TRBV7-2 and J is TRBJ2-7; 7 nucleotides match TRBD1. Germline V gene sequence: CDR1 SGHTA, CDR2 FQGNSA. The CDR3 loop spans 15 amino acids. J was trimmed by 3 bases and V by 5 bases; bases with no gene match: 10. The CDR3 sequence: CASSPPTGPFYEQYF. CDR3 DNA: TGTGCCAGCAGCCCCCCGACAGGGCCCTTCTACGAGCAGTACTTC.

This chain connects TRBV11-2 to TRBJ2-3; tentatively, D is TRBD1 or TRBD2 (6 bases each). Germline V gene lookup returns CDR1 SGHAT and CDR2 FQNNGV. The CDR3 consists of 12 residues. V was trimmed by 5 bases and J by 8 bases, leaving 11 bases between them. CDR3 region: CASSLEGVTQYF. Here the CDR3 DNA reads TGTGCCAGCAGCCTGGAGGGGGTTACGCAGTATTTT.

This clonotype was counted between two and nine times. The chain carries TRBV28 and TRBJ2-2, with D unresolved. The V gene lost 6 bases and the J gene lost 4 bases, with 6 bases spanning the gap. Germline CDR1 reads MDHEN; CDR2 reads SYDVKM. The CDR3 covers 12 residues. Here the CDR3 DNA reads TGTGCCAGCAGCCCAATCACCGGGGAGCTGTTTTTT. Residues: CASSPITGELFF.

The chain uses TRBV28 and TRBJ2-3; tentative D call: TRBD2 (6 bases). The CDR3 covers 15 residues. Germline V gene sequence: CDR1 MDHEN, CDR2 SYDVKM. The V gene lost 1 base and the J gene lost 4 bases, with 12 bases spanning the gap. CDR3 bases: TGTGCCAGCAGTTTATTTTCCCCTAGCGCAGATACGCAGTATTTT. Translating it yields CASSLFSPSADTQYF.

The chain recombines TRBV29-1 with TRBJ2-1; TRBD2 matches 10 bases. Germline CDR1 reads SQVTM; CDR2 reads ANQGSEA. The CDR3 is 14 residues long. V dropped 2 bases and J dropped 9; count of bases not matched to a gene: 7. The CDR3 DNA is TGCAGCGTTGAACTAGCGGGAGTTATGGGTGAGCAGTTCTTC. This gives the protein CSVELAGVMGEQFF.

V usage is TRBV6-2 or TRBV6-3 and J usage is TRBJ2-5; D is undetermined. Germline assignment: CDR1 MNHEY and CDR2 SVGEGT. The CDR3 is made up of 13 amino acids. V was pared by 2 bases and J by 5 bases, with 9 bases between. In nucleotides, the CDR3 is TGTGCCAGCAGTTACCGGCTAGGGGAGACCCAGTACTTC. Translation gives CASSYRLGETQYF.

At least ten counts were recorded for this clonotype. The genes are TRBV4-2 and TRBJ2-3; TRBD2 might be the D (5 bases). V shed 0 bases and J shed 1 base, with 11 bases lying between them. The CDR3 sequence is 16 residues long. Germline CDR1 is LGHNA and CDR2 is YNFKEQ. CDR3 sequence: CASSQDPGGCTDTQYF. DNA of the CDR3: TGTGCCAGCAGCCAAGATCCTGGCGGGTGCACAGATACGCAGTATTTT.

This clonotype was seen more than once but under ten times. The rearrangement uses TRBV7-9 and TRBJ1-1; D remains ambiguous. This CDR3 is 13 amino acids long. Germline lookup yields CDR1 SEHNR and CDR2 FQNEAQ (reference sequence). The germline V and J ends were trimmed by 7 bases and 4 bases, with 13 bases remaining between them. The CDR3 DNA follows: TGTGCCAGCACCGTTTGGGAGCCCACTGAAGCTTTCTTT. Its protein is CASTVWEPTEAFF. Variable domain in full (rest from reference TRBV7-9 and TRBJ1-1): DTGVSQNPRHKITKRGQNVTFRCDPISEHNRLYWYRQTLGQGPEFLTYFQNEAQLEKSRLLSDRFSAERPKGSFSTLEIQRTEQGDSAMYLCASTVWEPTEAFFGQGTRLTVV.

The genes are TRBV4-1 and TRBJ2-7, with TRBD2 matching over 7 bases. Germline-derived CDR1 and CDR2 are MGHRA and YSYEKL. This CDR3 contains 15 residues. Trimming at V came to 1 base and at J to 5 bases, leaving 8 bases not matched to a gene. DNA for the CDR3: TGCGCCAGCAGCCAAGGAGCGGGGTGGAGGGACGAGCAGTACTTC. This translates into CASSQGAGWRDEQYF.

This clonotype was found many times. The rearrangement joins TRBV4-1 to TRBJ2-7; D unresolved. This CDR3 has 15 amino acids. Germline CDR1 and CDR2: MGHRA and YSYEKL. The V end lost 3 bases, the J end lost 9 bases, and 21 bases lay between the germline ends. CDR3 loop: CASSQVRTELRGQYF. The CDR3 DNA reads as TGCGCCAGCAGCCAGGTCCGCACAGAACTACGAGGGCAGTACTTC.

Ten or more counts support this clonotype. The chain couples TRBV4-3 to TRBJ1-1; D possibly corresponds to TRBD1 (5 bases). Germline V lookup: CDR1 LGHNA, CDR2 YSLEER. The CDR3 runs 14 residues. V lost 3 bases and J 1 base, leaving 9 bases between the germline ends. The CDR3 DNA follows: TGCGCCAGCAGCCACGTGGGGGGGAACACTGAAGCTTTCTTT. Translating gives CASSHVGGNTEAFF.

Notes on this clonotype: Just one base apart from a much larger clone, this may be a read error. The CDR3 nucleotides read TGTGCCAGCGGGCACACAGATGCGCAGTATTTT. This codes for CASGHTDAQYF. The chain combines TRBV27 with TRBJ2-3; D is ambiguous. This CDR3 contains 11 residues. Per the germline V gene, CDR1 is MNHEY and CDR2 is SMNVEV (reference sequence).

The sample holds many counts of this clonotype. The genes are TRBV14 and TRBJ2-1; D is ambiguous. Germline CDR1 is SGHDN and CDR2 is FVKESK. The CDR3 consists of 14 residues. The ends were cut back, 0 bases at V and 2 bases at J, with 5 bases in the middle. The CDR3 loop is CASSQETAYNEQFF. The CDR3 DNA is TGTGCCAGCAGCCAAGAGACGGCCTACAATGAGCAGTTCTTC.

This chain links TRBV28 with TRBJ2-7; 11 bases agree with TRBD2. The CDR3 covers 15 residues. Germline values: CDR1 MDHEN, CDR2 SYDVKM. V lost 6 bases to trimming and J lost 3 bases; unmatched junction nucleotides: 7. The CDR3 DNA is TGTGCCAGCAGGACGGGACTAGCGGTCAACTACGAGCAGTACTTC. Protein sequence: CASRTGLAVNYEQYF.

Only a few counts were recorded for this clonotype. This sequence joins TRBV15 and TRBJ1-5; weak D call: TRBD1 (6 bases). V lost 0 bases and J lost 2, with 8 bases in between. The germline gives CDR1 LNHNV, CDR2 YYDKDF (reference sequence). The CDR3 runs to 15 residues. The CDR3 region is CATSREAGGNQPQHF. CDR3 nucleotides: TGTGCCACCAGCAGAGAGGCAGGGGGCAATCAGCCCCAGCATTTT.